The 26 T cell receptor beta chains reported below all come from one sample, sequenced in a study of blood T cell repertoires in COVID-19. Data came from immunoSEQ multiplex PCR; TCRdb stores just in-frame clones and leaves some out. In the table there are 90,000 to 120,000 clones, 84% of which are singletons. The sequenced material came from peripheral blood. The origin of the receptors is a man in his sixties with acute or convalescent COVID-19.

This clone was seen a single time. The gene calls are TRBV3-1 (or the pseudogene TRBV3-2) and TRBJ2-5; D is perhaps TRBD1 (6 bases). Germline values: CDR1 LGHDT, CDR2 YNNKEL (reference sequence). This CDR3 is 15 amino acids long. Deletions cut 0 bases from V and 5 bases from J, with 13 bases between. This CDR3 is CASSQDHRAGETQYF. CDR3 in DNA: TGTGCCAGCAGCCAAGATCACAGGGCCGGGGAGACCCAGTACTTC.

The V and J genes are TRBV28 and TRBJ1-5; unclear D gene. Trimming pared 6 bases from V and 3 bases from J, leaving 15 bases between. Germline V lookup: CDR1 MDHEN, CDR2 SYDVKM. The CDR3 is 15 residues long. The DNA of the CDR3 is TGTGCCAGCAGGCCTCCTTCTAGGTCCAATCAGCCCCAGCATTTT. Amino acids: CASRPPSRSNQPQHF.

V is TRBV30 and J is TRBJ1-5; TRBD1 is a possible D gene (6 bases). Trimming removed 2 bases at V and 5 bases at J, with 13 bases between. Germline V gene data show CDR1 as GTSNPN and CDR2 as SVGIG (reference sequence). The length of the CDR3 is 14 residues. CDR3 coding DNA: TGTGCCTGGAGTACAGGGTCCTTTTATCAGCCCCAGCATTTT. The encoded protein is CAWSTGSFYQPQHF.

The chain has TRBV5-4 and TRBJ1-3; the D is unclear. Germline CDR1 SGHNT, CDR2 YYREEE (reference sequence). The germline V and J ends were trimmed by 4 bases and 2 bases, with 10 bases remaining between them. The CDR3 runs to 14 residues. The CDR3 region is CASSLGSPGNTIYF. The CDR3 nucleotides read TGTGCCAGCAGCCTGGGCAGTCCTGGAAACACCATATATTTT.

This rearrangement joins TRBV19 to TRBJ2-2; 10 bases match TRBD1. With 7 bases clipped from V and 7 bases from J, the junction kept 6 bases outside the gene matches. Germline lookup yields CDR1 LNHDA and CDR2 SQIVND (reference sequence). This CDR3 has 14 residues. CDR3 protein: CASNPTGGSGELFF. CDR3 DNA: TGTGCCAGTAACCCGACAGGGGGCAGCGGGGAGCTGTTTTTT.

The chain is built from TRBV5-4 and TRBJ1-5; the D is unclear. The V and J ends lost 1 base and 5 bases respectively, with 7 bases between them. The CDR3 covers 13 residues. CDR1 is SGHNT, CDR2 YYREEE, per germline (reference sequence). The CDR3 region has the DNA TGTGCCAGCAGCTTGTTCCAGGATCAGCCCCAGCATTTT. Translated: CASSLFQDQPQHF.

This chain connects TRBV5-1 to TRBJ2-3; 8 bases fit TRBD2. V was pared by 2 bases and J by 3 bases, with 5 bases of the junction left unmatched. CDR1 is SGHRS and CDR2 is YFSETQ in the germline V gene. This CDR3 spans 15 amino acids. The DNA of the CDR3 is TGCGCCAGCAGCTTTCTACTAGCGGTTACAGATACGCAGTATTTT. Amino acids: CASSFLLAVTDTQYF.

In its sample, this clone was seen once. The J gene is TRBJ1-1, the V gene TRBV30, with 7 bases lining up with TRBD1. Losses at the gene ends were 5 bases for V and 6 bases for J; bases not matched to a gene: 6. The germline V gene has CDR1 GTSNPN and CDR2 SVGIG (reference sequence). The CDR3 is 12 residues long. The CDR3 spells CAWEKQGPEAFF. The CDR3 region has the DNA TGTGCCTGGGAAAAACAGGGGCCTGAAGCTTTCTTT.

The chain joins TRBV5-1 to TRBJ2-2; 8 bases are a match to TRBD2. The germline gives CDR1 SGHRS, CDR2 YFSETQ. Unmatched junction bases numbered 2, after V lost 4 bases and J lost 3 bases. CDR3 length: 14 amino acids. This CDR3 reads CASSRAGDTGELFF. For the CDR3, the DNA is TGCGCCAGCAGCCGAGCGGGGGACACCGGGGAGCTGTTTTTT.

The chain is built from TRBV29-1 and TRBJ2-2; 7 bases are a match to TRBD1. The V gene's germline CDR1 is SQVTM and CDR2 ANQGSEA. V dropped 4 bases and J dropped 4; count of bases not matched to a gene: 6. This CDR3 region has 14 residues. The CDR3 loop is CSVGEGAGTGELFF. CDR3 coding DNA: TGCAGCGTTGGAGAGGGGGCTGGCACCGGGGAGCTGTTTTTT.

The chain combines TRBV27 with TRBJ1-5; a possible D gene is TRBD1 (6 bases). V lost 11 bases and J 1 base, leaving 18 bases between the germline ends. Germline V CDR1 and CDR2: MNHEY, SMNVEV (reference sequence). CDR3 length: 15 amino acids. The CDR3 loop reads CASRIQGGSNQPQHF. Here the CDR3 DNA reads TGTGCCTCCAGGATACAGGGAGGGAGCAATCAGCCCCAGCATTTT.

The CDR3 loop is CASSLKYGTKFLHEQYF. The CDR3, as DNA: TGTGCCAGCAGCTTGAAATATGGCACTAAATTCCTGCACGAGCAGTACTTC. The chain uses TRBV5-4 and TRBJ2-7; D gene uncertain. The CDR3 runs to 17 residues. Germline lookup yields CDR1 SGHNT and CDR2 YYREEE (reference sequence). The V end was cut by 1 base, the J end by 5 bases, with 22 bases between.

The J gene is TRBJ1-1, the V gene TRBV6-4, with D possibly being TRBD1 (5 bases). V lost 6 bases to trimming and J lost 4 bases, with 12 bases between them. This CDR3 contains 13 residues. CDR1 and CDR2 (germline): MRHNA, SNTAGT. The CDR3 is CASSKTESTEAFF. CDR3 DNA sequence: TGTGCCAGCAGCAAGACAGAAAGCACTGAAGCTTTCTTT.

The J gene is TRBJ2-2, the V gene TRBV7-2, with a weak D call TRBD2 (5 bases). The ends were cut back, 2 bases at V and 4 bases at J, with 14 bases in the middle. This CDR3 is 16 amino acids long. Per germline, CDR1 SGHTA and CDR2 FQGNSA. Written as DNA, the CDR3 is TGTGCCAGCAGCTTATCGACGGGGTCTAGCACCGGGGAGCTGTTTTTT. Translating it yields CASSLSTGSSTGELFF.

The rearrangement uses TRBV19 and TRBJ1-2, with TRBD1 identical over 10 bases. The CDR3 is made up of 14 amino acids. V dropped 6 bases and J dropped 8; count of bases not matched to a gene: 9. Germline V gives CDR1 LNHDA, CDR2 SQIVND (reference sequence). The CDR3 loop reads CASSRQGATGGYTF. DNA of the CDR3: TGTGCCAGTAGCCGACAGGGGGCAACCGGCGGCTACACCTTC.

This sequence joins TRBV11-3 and TRBJ2-5; 10 bases map to TRBD2. CDR1 and CDR2 from the germline V gene are SGHNT and YENEEA. CDR3 length: 16 residues. After removal of 0 bases from V and 3 bases from J, the junction contained 4 bases not matched to a gene. The CDR3 nucleotides are TGTGCCAGCAGCTTAGAAAGTCTAGCGGGGGAAGAGACCCAGTACTTC. This gives the protein CASSLESLAGEETQYF.

The chain has TRBV6-5 and TRBJ1-2, with 10 bases matching TRBD1. The germline V gene has CDR1 MNHEY and CDR2 SVGAGI. V lost 7 bases to trimming and J lost 8 bases; unmatched junction nucleotides: 13. The CDR3 covers 15 residues. The CDR3 DNA is TGTGCCAGCACTCGAATTATGGGGACAGGGGACGGCTACACCTTC. This gives the protein CASTRIMGTGDGYTF.

Only one count was recorded for this clone. This chain joins TRBV4-1 and TRBJ2-3; D is unclear. Germline V gives CDR1 MGHRA, CDR2 YSYEKL. The CDR3 runs to 13 residues. The V and J ends lost 3 bases and 8 bases respectively, with 12 bases between them. CDR3 DNA sequence: TGCGCCAGCAGCCAGCGACGCGGCTTTACGCAGTATTTT. This gives the protein CASSQRRGFTQYF.

The rearrangement links TRBV11-2 to TRBJ2-1, with 7 bases that match TRBD1. V was pared by 4 bases and J by 12 bases, with 12 bases of the junction left unmatched. Germline V gene lookup returns CDR1 SGHAT and CDR2 FQNNGV. The CDR3 consists of 14 residues. The CDR3 nucleotides are TGTGCCAGCAGCTCTAGGGGGCTAGCCATTGCGCAGTTCTTC. Translated: CASSSRGLAIAQFF. Full variable domain (missing parts from reference TRBV11-2 and TRBJ2-1): EAGVAQSPRYKIIEKRQSVAFWCNPISGHATLYWYQQILGQGPKLLIQFQNNGVVDDSQLPKDRFSAERLKGVDSTLKIQPAKLEDSAVYLCASSSRGLAIAQFFGPGTRLTVL.

This clone appeared a few times. The sample has other DNA sequences that encode this CDR3 too. The chain couples TRBV11-2 to TRBJ1-3; D is perhaps TRBD1 (6 bases). This CDR3 has 16 amino acids. Germline V gene data show CDR1 as SGHAT and CDR2 as FQNNGV. V dropped 0 bases and J dropped 2 bases, with 11 bases sitting between them. In DNA, the CDR3 is TGTGCCAGCAGCTTAGACTGGCAGGGGACTGGAAACACCATATATTTT. Protein product: CASSLDWQGTGNTIYF.

The chain joins TRBV29-1 to TRBJ1-2; tentative D call: TRBD1 (5 bases). V lost 7 bases, J lost 5 bases, and 11 bases lay in between. CDR3 size: 11 residues. Germline CDR1 reads SQVTM; CDR2 reads ANQGSEA. CDR3 sequence: CSAEEGYGYTF. Here the CDR3 DNA reads TGCAGCGCTGAGGAGGGGTATGGCTACACCTTC. Combining the CDR3 with reference TRBV29-1 and TRBJ1-2 gives the whole variable domain SAVISQKPSRDICQRGTSLTIQCQVDSQVTMMFWYRQQPGQSLTLIATANQGSEATYESGFVIDKFPISRPNLTFSTLTVSNMSPEDSSIYLCSAEEGYGYTFGSGTRLTVV.

The V call is TRBV29-1, the J call TRBJ1-1; D not certain. Germline values: CDR1 SQVTM, CDR2 ANQGSEA. This CDR3 region has 12 residues. V lost 0 bases and J 8 bases, leaving 10 bases between the germline ends. The chain's CDR3 is CSVEDLGREAFF. The CDR3, as DNA: TGCAGCGTTGAAGATTTAGGGAGGGAAGCTTTCTTT.

Concerning this clone itself: The same CDR3 arises from other DNA sequences in this sample as well. This chain uses TRBV6-5 with TRBJ1-6; 9 nucleotides match TRBD1. This CDR3 region has 14 residues. The trim removed 6 bases at V and 10 bases at J, leaving 7 bases unmatched. In germline, CDR1 is MNHEY, CDR2 SVGAGI. CDR3 coding DNA: TGTGCCAGCAGGAGGGACAGGGTTGGATCACCCCTCCACTTT. It translates to CASRRDRVGSPLHF.

The chain is built from TRBV7-9 and TRBJ1-6; D is undetermined. Germline CDR1 SEHNR, CDR2 FQNEAQ (reference sequence). The CDR3 loop spans 14 amino acids. V was trimmed by 2 bases and J by 8 bases, leaving 10 bases between them. CDR3 coding DNA: TGTGCCAGCAGCTTAACCTTGCAGGATTCACCCCTCCACTTT. It encodes CASSLTLQDSPLHF.

The genes are TRBV4-2 and TRBJ2-5; D not certain. Germline loops: CDR1 LGHNA, CDR2 YNFKEQ. This CDR3 spans 15 amino acids. V was shortened by 3 bases and J by 4 bases, with 15 bases between the two germline ends. DNA for the CDR3: TGTGCCAGCAGCCAGTCCCGGCAGGCCGCAGAGACCCAGTACTTC. Its translation: CASSQSRQAAETQYF.

The genes are TRBV7-2 and TRBJ1-1, with D possibly matching TRBD1 (5 bases). From germline, CDR1 is SGHTA and CDR2 FQGNSA. V gave up 1 base and J gave up 0 bases, with 9 bases separating them. CDR3 length: 15 amino acids. The CDR3 here is CASSLGGGMNTEAFF. The CDR3 nucleotides are TGTGCCAGCAGCTTAGGGGGGGGAATGAACACTGAAGCTTTCTTT.